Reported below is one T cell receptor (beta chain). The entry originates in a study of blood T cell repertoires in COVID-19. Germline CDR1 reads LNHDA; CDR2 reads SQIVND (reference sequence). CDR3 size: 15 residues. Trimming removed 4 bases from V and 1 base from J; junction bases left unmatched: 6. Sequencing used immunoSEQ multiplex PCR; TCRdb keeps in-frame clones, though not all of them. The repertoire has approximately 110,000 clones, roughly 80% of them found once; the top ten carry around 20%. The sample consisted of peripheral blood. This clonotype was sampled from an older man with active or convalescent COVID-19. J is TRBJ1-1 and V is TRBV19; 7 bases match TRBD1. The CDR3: CASSTTGTANTEAFF. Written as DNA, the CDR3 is TGTGCCAGTAGTACGACCGGGACAGCGAACACTGAAGCTTTCTTT.